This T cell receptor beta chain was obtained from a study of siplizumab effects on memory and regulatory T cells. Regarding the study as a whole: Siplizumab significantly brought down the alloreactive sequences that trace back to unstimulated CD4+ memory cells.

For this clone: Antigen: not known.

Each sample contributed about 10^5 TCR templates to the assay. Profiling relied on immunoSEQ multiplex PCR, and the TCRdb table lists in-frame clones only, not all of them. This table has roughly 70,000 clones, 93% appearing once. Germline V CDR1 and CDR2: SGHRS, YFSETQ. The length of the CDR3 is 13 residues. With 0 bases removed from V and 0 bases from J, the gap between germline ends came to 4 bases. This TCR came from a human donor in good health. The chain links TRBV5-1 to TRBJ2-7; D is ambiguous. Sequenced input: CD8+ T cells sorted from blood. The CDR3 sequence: CASSLDNSYEQYF. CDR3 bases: TGCGCCAGCAGCTTGGACAACTCCTACGAGCAGTACTTC.